This T cell receptor beta chain was identified during a study of identical twins. Notes on the study in general: The study reached conclusions through statistical analysis that was cross-sectional, not following the same donors.

Healthy Caucasians provided all donations. Through template switching, a universal primer site was introduced, and the cDNA contained unique molecular identifiers. TCRdb reanalysed the 5' RACE reads using MiXCR and keeps one entry per CDR3 protein. The table records some 710,000 distinct CDR3 sequences, roughly 6% of them present only once. This clonotype appeared many times. As yet, its antigen is unknown. Trimming removed 5 bases from V and 6 bases from J, with 6 bases in between. The CDR3 extends over 11 amino acids. The sample comprised naive T cells sorted from blood. The rearrangement uses TRBV12-3 or TRBV12-4 and TRBJ2-3; D gene unclear. This clonotype was obtained from a man in his late teens or twenties in good health. CDR3: CASSGHDTQYF. DNA of the CDR3: TGTGCCAGCAGTGGGCATGATACGCAGTATTTT.